Given below is one T cell receptor (beta chain) in context. The antigen remains unidentified. These data belong to a study of response to subunit inactivated influenza vaccine. The study's findings and limits: It was the authors' suggestion that each seasonal influenza vaccination recruits few new T cells.

TCRdb reprocessed the RT-PCR reads via MiXCR and lists one record per CDR3 protein. The table lists around 520,000 distinct CDR3 sequences, less than 30% of them singletons. The CDR3 is 14 amino acids. V was clipped by 3 bases and J by 0 bases, with 9 bases between them. Germline CDR1 reads MDHEN; CDR2 reads SYDVKM. The source of this sequence is a man in his fifties or sixties who received an inactivated influenza vaccine. The specimen comprised CD4+ T cells sorted from PBMCs, sampled approximately 5 days after vaccination. V is TRBV28 and J is TRBJ2-7, with D tentatively TRBD1 or TRBD2 (5 bases each). The CDR3 here is CASSFRDHSYEQYF. In DNA form, the CDR3 reads TGTGCCAGCAGTTTTAGGGACCACTCCTACGAGCAGTACTTC.